These T cell receptor beta chains were read from a single sample in a study of OX40 agonist ivuxolimab in advanced cancers. Method: immunoSEQ multiplex PCR; TCRdb's copy keeps in-frame clones and lacks some. The sample lists 65,000 to 100,000 clones; about 92% were seen once. The sequenced sample was CD4+ or CD8+ T cells sorted from blood, obtained in a trial of the OX40 agonist ivuxolimab. The source is an adult with an advanced solid tumor such as melanoma, head and neck, liver or kidney cancer. The CDR3 runs from the conserved cysteine through the conserved F or W. D genes are given only for firm matches. The size field is filled for only some rows; it gives once, few, many or a size class.

v_call	d_call	clone_size	j_call	cdr3_aa	cdr3_nt
TRBV11-2	.	.	TRBJ1-1	CASRGGDSLIEAFF	TGTGCCAGCCGAGGCGGAGACAGCTTAATTGAAGCTTTCTTT
TRBV30	.	.	TRBJ1-5	CAWSLHVGSQPQHF	TGTGCCTGGAGCCTGCACGTAGGTAGTCAGCCCCAGCATTTT
TRBV6-6	.	.	TRBJ1-3	CASSYSNQGGRDTIYF	TGTGCCAGCAGTTACTCGAATCAGGGCGGGAGGGACACCATATATTTT
TRBV11-2	.	.	TRBJ2-7	CASSKQGTYEQYF	TGTGCCAGCAGTAAACAGGGCACCTACGAGCAGTACTTC
TRBV7-2	.	.	TRBJ2-1	CASGTHQNEQFF	TGTGCCAGCGGCACCCATCAGAATGAGCAGTTCTTC
TRBV28	.	.	TRBJ1-2	CASSIQGGYGYTF	TGTGCCAGCAGCATACAAGGGGGCTATGGCTACACCTTC
TRBV6-1	TRBD1	once	TRBJ1-1	CASSPDRLGTEAFF	TGTGCCAGCAGCCCGGACAGGCTAGGCACTGAAGCTTTCTTT
TRBV7-9	TRBD1	.	TRBJ1-6	CASSLAGTGGNSPLHF	TGTGCCAGCAGCTTAGCAGGGACAGGGGGGAATTCACCCCTCCACTTT
TRBV7-6	.	.	TRBJ1-1	CASSSQGDTEAFF	TGTGCCAGCAGCTCGCAGGGTGACACTGAAGCTTTCTTT
TRBV27	TRBD1	.	TRBJ1-5	CASTRTGYSNQPQHF	TGTGCCAGCACCCGGACAGGGTATAGCAATCAGCCCCAGCATTTT
TRBV6-1	.	.	TRBJ1-3	CASSAPVGGLGNTIYF	TGTGCCAGCAGTGCCCCAGTTGGGGGACTAGGAAACACCATATATTTT
TRBV27	TRBD2	.	TRBJ2-1	CASRGLAVQEQFF	TGTGCCAGCAGGGGACTAGCGGTCCAAGAGCAGTTCTTC
TRBV28	.	.	TRBJ2-2	CASSFDTHGGWLFF	TGTGCCAGCAGTTTCGATACCCATGGGGGGTGGCTGTTTTTT
TRBV5-8	.	.	TRBJ1-2	CASSRTFGYTF	TGTGCCAGCAGCCGAACGTTCGGCTACACCTTC
TRBV6-5	TRBD1	few	TRBJ1-1	CASSYIRTGGGTEAFF	TGTGCCAGCAGTTACATTCGGACAGGGGGCGGGACTGAAGCTTTCTTT
TRBV11-2	.	.	TRBJ1-1	CASSFGGIGLGTEAFF	TGTGCCAGCAGCTTTGGAGGAATCGGGTTAGGCACTGAAGCTTTCTTT